The count of the clone carrying this T cell receptor (beta chain) is one. The conserved phenylalanine or tryptophan normally closing the CDR3 is absent here, so this likely arose from a read error. The germline V and J ends were trimmed by 6 bases and 6 bases, with 15 bases remaining between them. This CDR3 has 14 amino acids. Germline values: CDR1 MDHEN, CDR2 SYDVKM. Via MiXCR, TCRdb re-called the 5' RACE reads, giving one row per CDR3 protein. The table lists some 45,000 distinct CDR3 sequences, about 28% of them singletons. The clonotype originates from a female donor with breast cancer. This rearrangement joins TRBV28 to TRBJ1-5; D remains unclear. Material: naive CD4+ T cells sorted from blood. As for subset: naive CD4+ T cells, CD4+CD45RA+CD25-. The CDR3 region has the DNA TGTGCCAGCAGAACGTACCCGGAGGGTCAGCCCCAGCATTTG. The encoded protein is CASRTYPEGQPQHL.